The 9 T cell receptor beta chains presented below share a single source sample, sequenced in a study of cytomegalovirus exposure and HLA in healthy donors. Generated by immunoSEQ multiplex PCR, the TCRdb table keeps only in-frame clones and is missing some. Among about 240,000 clones listed, around 85% were seen once. The sequencing input was PBMCs. Source of these receptors: a young woman in good health and CMV-seropositive.

This chain connects TRBV29-1 to TRBJ1-2, with 10 bases fitting TRBD1. Trimming removed 3 bases from V and 8 bases from J; junction bases left unmatched: 12. The CDR3 runs to 15 residues. The germline gives CDR1 SQVTM, CDR2 ANQGSEA. The CDR3 reads CSVEEQRQGALGYTF. The DNA for the CDR3 is TGCAGCGTTGAGGAACAGCGACAGGGGGCGTTGGGCTACACCTTC.

The rearrangement uses TRBV4-1 and TRBJ2-7, with 8 bases matching TRBD2. V trimming: 4 bases; J trimming: 3 bases; junction bases outside the gene matches: 5. There are 14 residues in the CDR3. Germline CDR1 and CDR2: MGHRA and YSYEKL. CDR3 region: CASSPGGGNYEQYF. CDR3 nucleotide sequence: TGCGCCAGCAGCCCCGGGGGGGGTAACTACGAGCAGTACTTC.

The rearrangement links TRBV27 to TRBJ2-2; 9 bases line up with TRBD2. Germline CDR1 and CDR2: MNHEY and SMNVEV (reference sequence). Trimming removed 5 bases from V and 5 bases from J; junction bases left unmatched: 12. The CDR3 contains 17 residues. CDR3 nucleotides: TGTGCCAGCAGTCGACCCGTTAGCGGGAGATCAACCGGGGAGCTGTTTTTT. Translated: CASSRPVSGRSTGELFF.

A few counts support this clone. CDR3 protein: CASSLGSSNVEQFF. As DNA, the CDR3 is TGTGCCAGCAGCCTAGGATCTAGCAATGTTGAGCAGTTCTTC. This chain connects TRBV11-2 to TRBJ2-1, with D possibly matching TRBD2 (5 bases). There are 14 residues in the CDR3. The V end was cut by 5 bases, the J end by 9 bases, with 17 bases between. CDR1 and CDR2 from the germline V gene are SGHAT and FQNNGV.

V gene TRBV6-1 combines with J gene TRBJ1-2; 8 bases are a match to TRBD1. Losses at the gene ends were 0 bases for V and 0 bases for J; bases not matched to a gene: 9. Germline lookup yields CDR1 MNHNS and CDR2 SASEGT. This CDR3 region has 18 residues. The CDR3 coding sequence is TGTGCCAGCAGTGAAGCATGGGGGATGGGACAGGCTAACTATGGCTACACCTTC. Its translation is CASSEAWGMGQANYGYTF.

This chain links TRBV9 with TRBJ2-1; D might be TRBD2 (6 bases). CDR1 and CDR2 from the germline V gene are SGDLS and YYNGEE. Trimming took 5 bases from V and 4 from J, leaving 16 bases between them. The CDR3 has 15 residues. The CDR3 loop reads CASRATSSPYNEQFF. The CDR3 DNA sequence: TGTGCCAGCAGGGCCACTAGCTCACCTTACAATGAGCAGTTCTTC. Looking up the rest from reference TRBV9 and TRBJ2-1 gives the full variable domain: DSGVTQTPKHLITATGQRVTLRCSPRSGDLSVYWYQQSLDQGLQFLIQYYNGEERAKGNILERFSAQQFPDLHSELNLSSLELGDSALYFCASRATSSPYNEQFFGPGTRLTVL.

The rearrangement links TRBV2 to TRBJ2-2, with 7 positions matching TRBD1. The CDR3 length is 21 residues. J lost 2 bases, V lost 4 bases, and 22 bases had no gene match. CDR1 is SNHLY and CDR2 is FYNNEI in the germline V gene. CDR3: CASSVNIEDDFGDSNTGELFF. In DNA form, the CDR3 reads TGTGCCAGCAGTGTTAACATTGAGGACGATTTTGGGGACAGTAACACCGGGGAGCTGTTTTTT.

The genes are TRBV5-4 and TRBJ2-1, with a weak D call TRBD2 (6 bases). From germline, CDR1 is SGHNT and CDR2 YYREEE (reference sequence). V lost 4 bases, J lost 0 bases, and 14 bases lay in between. The CDR3 has 16 amino acids. The CDR3 nucleotides are TGTGCCAGCAGCACGGGACTCCCGAGCTCCTACAATGAGCAGTTCTTC. Protein sequence: CASSTGLPSSYNEQFF.

The rearrangement uses TRBV2 and TRBJ1-2, with 10 bases identical to TRBD1. Germline CDR1 is SNHLY and CDR2 is FYNNEI. The V and J ends lost 5 bases and 8 bases, in that order; junction bases with no gene match: 11. There are 15 residues in the CDR3. As DNA, the CDR3 is TGTGCCAGCAGTCCGGACAGGGGGGGCCTATACGGCTACACCTTC. Protein sequence: CASSPDRGGLYGYTF.